This T cell receptor (beta chain) was sequenced during a study of human T cells and chemical hapten exposure. Across the study: Alopecia areata, totalis or universalis was found in mostly female patients. Findings and limits, study-wide: Expanded TCRs formed significantly more large CDR3 similarity clusters than controls.

V lost 1 base to trimming and J lost 4 bases; unmatched junction nucleotides: 4. The CDR3 runs 15 residues. Germline values: CDR1 LNHDA, CDR2 SQIVND (reference sequence). This clonotype has more than one count but fewer than ten. Its antigen is not identified. TCRdb redid the calling of the RACE reads with MiXCR, one entry per CDR3 protein. The sample carries about 120,000 distinct CDR3 sequences, roughly 12% recorded once. As for time point: pre-sensitization, week 0. The treatment denotes: therapeutic diphenylcyclopropenone sensitization with weekly scalp DPC. This receptor was taken from a woman under 30 with alopecia areata. Some clones in this sample may be carry-over from other donors' samples. Sequenced material: whole blood, taken in connection with sensitization to the hapten diphenylcyclopropenone (DPC). J is TRBJ1-5 and V is TRBV19; 7 bases map to TRBD1. CDR3 in DNA: TGTGCCAGTAGTATAGGGGACAGTCCTAATCAGCCCCAGCATTTT. Its translation is CASSIGDSPNQPQHF.